Following are 17 T cell receptor beta chains from one sample sequenced in a study of control samples from healthy donors and cancer patients. This table comes from immunoSEQ multiplex PCR, and its TCRdb copy is limited to in-frame clones, with some not included. This sample has about 160,000 clones; around 93% occur once, and the top ten carry roughly 4.3%. The source material was blood. The receptors were gathered from a woman between 55 and 75 years old in good health.

This chain connects TRBV4-3 to TRBJ2-2; unclear D gene. Germline CDR1 reads LGHNA; CDR2 reads YSLEER. The CDR3 is 17 amino acids. Trimming stripped 2 bases from V and 1 base from J, with 14 bases between. The chain's CDR3 is CASSQSWATQNTGELFF. As DNA, the CDR3 is TGCGCCAGCAGCCAAAGCTGGGCCACACAGAACACCGGGGAGCTGTTTTTT.

V and J are TRBV6-5 and TRBJ2-1, with 8 bases that match TRBD2. With V trimmed by 8 bases and J by 3 bases, 6 bases remained unmatched. The CDR3 has 14 amino acids. Germline-derived CDR1 and CDR2 are MNHEY and SVGAGI. Here the CDR3 reads CASGQRGNYNEQFF. DNA of the CDR3: TGTGCCAGCGGCCAGCGGGGGAACTACAATGAGCAGTTCTTC.

This chain uses TRBV9 with TRBJ2-1; D remains unclear. Germline V gives CDR1 SGDLS, CDR2 YYNGEE. This CDR3 spans 14 amino acids. Trimming left V 3 bases short and J 0 bases short, with 7 bases between. This CDR3 is CASSGVSSYNEQFF. The DNA for the CDR3 is TGTGCCAGCAGCGGAGTATCCTCCTACAATGAGCAGTTCTTC.

This chain connects TRBV27 to TRBJ2-7, with D maybe TRBD1 (6 bases). Germline V lookup: CDR1 MNHEY, CDR2 SMNVEV (reference sequence). This CDR3 has 14 amino acids. The V and J ends lost 0 bases and 0 bases respectively, with 6 bases between them. This CDR3 is CASSLSDSSYEQYF. In DNA form, the CDR3 reads TGTGCCAGCAGTTTATCGGACAGCTCCTACGAGCAGTACTTC.

This clone appeared once. This chain joins TRBV10-1 and TRBJ2-3, with a weak D call TRBD1 (5 bases). CDR3 length: 16 residues. The V gene's germline CDR1 is WNHNN and CDR2 SYGVQD (reference sequence). V was shortened by 0 bases and J by 3 bases, with 13 bases between the two germline ends. CDR3 sequence (DNA): TGCGCCAGCAGTGAGTCGACAGCGAAGCGTACAGATACGCAGTATTTT. It yields the protein CASSESTAKRTDTQYF.

Note on this clone: One end of the junction varies from germline; a read error may be responsible. V and J are TRBV19 and TRBJ1-4; no definite D call. This CDR3 has 13 amino acids. Per the germline V gene, CDR1 is LNHDA and CDR2 is SQIVND (reference sequence). The CDR3 DNA reads as TGTACCAGTAGTCGGGCAAAAAGTGAAAAACTGTTTTTT. It specifies CTSSRAKSEKLFF.

The chain recombines TRBV6-5 with TRBJ1-1; D call uncertain. The germline CDR1 and CDR2 sequences are MNHEY and SVGAGI. V was clipped by 6 bases and J by 1 base, with 12 bases between them. The length of the CDR3 is 14 residues. DNA for the CDR3: TGTGCCAGCAGCCGGCCAAGAGGGAACACTGAAGCTTTCTTT. It codes for CASSRPRGNTEAFF.

The genes are TRBV4-3 and TRBJ2-2, with D uncertain. Deletions cut 1 base from V and 6 bases from J, with 9 bases between. CDR3 length equals 14 residues. Germline V gives CDR1 LGHNA, CDR2 YSLEER. CDR3 amino acids: CASSQVFSAGELFF. The CDR3 DNA is TGCGCCAGCAGCCAAGTATTCAGCGCCGGGGAGCTGTTTTTT.

This clone has only one observation. The genes are TRBV7-8 and TRBJ1-4; 7 nucleotides line up with TRBD1. This CDR3 is built from 14 residues. The junction had 1 base not matched to a gene; V was cut back by 5 bases and J by 1 base. Per the germline V gene, CDR1 is SGHVS and CDR2 is FQNEAQ. The CDR3 loop reads CASSTGETNEKLFF. CDR3 sequence (DNA): TGTGCCAGCAGCACAGGGGAAACTAATGAAAAACTGTTTTTT.

Here the CDR3 reads CASSLVLGSEQFF. The CDR3 region has the DNA TGTGCCAGCAGCTTAGTACTGGGATCTGAGCAGTTCTTC. V is TRBV11-3 and J is TRBJ2-1; no reliable D call. Germline V gene data show CDR1 as SGHNT and CDR2 as YENEEA. This CDR3 is built from 13 residues. V lost 1 base, J lost 9 bases, and 10 bases lay in between. Filled out from reference TRBV11-3 and TRBJ2-1, the complete variable domain reads EAGVVQSPRYKIIEKKQPVAFWCNPISGHNTLYWYLQNLGQGPELLIRYENEEAVDDSQLPKDRFSAERLKGVDSTLKIQPAELGDSAVYLCASSLVLGSEQFFGPGTRLTVL.

This chain connects TRBV19 to TRBJ1-5, with D possibly matching TRBD1 (5 bases). This CDR3 region has 14 residues. V shed 5 bases and J shed 2 bases, with 10 bases lying between them. The germline gives CDR1 LNHDA, CDR2 SQIVND (reference sequence). The CDR3 reads CASSLLGGNQPQHF. The CDR3 DNA reads TGTGCCAGTAGTCTACTGGGGGGCAATCAGCCCCAGCATTTT.

This chain links TRBV7-9 with TRBJ2-3; 10 bases fit TRBD2. CDR3 length equals 18 residues. The J segment lost 6 bases and the V segment lost 5 bases, leaving 17 bases of the junction unmatched. Germline lookup yields CDR1 SEHNR and CDR2 FQNEAQ (reference sequence). CDR3 amino acids: CASSLLGRGSGGADTQYF. The DNA for the CDR3 is TGTGCCAGCAGCCTATTAGGAAGGGGCAGCGGGGGGGCTGATACGCAGTATTTT.

The chain joins TRBV12-5 to TRBJ1-4; 9 nucleotides match TRBD1. Unmatched junction bases numbered 7, after V lost 5 bases and J lost 6 bases. Germline CDR1 reads LGHNT; CDR2 reads FRNRAP. The CDR3 sequence is 15 residues long. CDR3 in amino acids: CASGQGQGYDEKLFF. In nucleotides, the CDR3 is TGTGCTAGTGGTCAGGGACAGGGTTATGATGAAAAACTGTTTTTT. Full variable domain (rest looked up from reference TRBV12-5 and TRBJ1-4): DARVTQTPRHKVTEMGQEVTMRCQPILGHNTVFWYRQTMMQGLELLAYFRNRAPLDDSGMPKDRFSAEMPDATLATLKIQPSEPRDSAVYFCASGQGQGYDEKLFFGSGTQLSVL.

The J gene is TRBJ2-1, the V gene TRBV19; 8 nucleotides align to TRBD2. From germline, CDR1 is LNHDA and CDR2 SQIVND (reference sequence). The length of the CDR3 is 14 residues. V shed 7 bases, J shed 8 bases, and the junction held 10 bases outside the gene matches. The CDR3 nucleotides are TGTGCCAGTAACCAGCGGGGGCTCGATCATGAGCAGTTCTTC. This sequence encodes CASNQRGLDHEQFF. The whole variable domain, remainder taken from reference TRBV19 and TRBJ2-1, is DGGITQSPKYLFRKEGQNVTLSCEQNLNHDAMYWYRQDPGQGLRLIYYSQIVNDFQKGDIAEGYSVSREKKESFPLTVTSAQKNPTAFYLCASNQRGLDHEQFFGPGTRLTVL.

The rearrangement links TRBV5-4 to TRBJ2-1; 10 nucleotides line up with TRBD2. Per the germline V gene, CDR1 is SGHNT and CDR2 is YYREEE (reference sequence). V gave up 6 bases and J gave up 3 bases; unmatched junction bases: 9. The CDR3 has 16 amino acids. The CDR3, as DNA: TGTGCCAGCACCCGCGGCCGGACTAGCGGCTACAATGAGCAGTTCTTC. Residues: CASTRGRTSGYNEQFF.

Remarks on this clone: An end of the junction differs from the germline gene, which may be a read error. This chain connects TRBV3-1 (or the pseudogene TRBV3-2) to TRBJ1-2, with 8 bases fitting TRBD1. The CDR3 runs 15 residues. Germline CDR1 LGHDT, CDR2 YNNKEL (reference sequence). CDR3 sequence reads: CANSEGQGFGYGYTF. The CDR3 DNA is TGTGCCAACAGCGAAGGACAGGGTTTCGGCTATGGCTACACCTTC.

The chain combines TRBV7-8 with TRBJ1-5; tentatively, D is TRBD1 (5 bases). The V and J ends lost 3 bases and 2 bases respectively, with 8 bases between them. The CDR3 length is 14 residues. The germline V gene encodes CDR1 SGHVS and CDR2 FQNEAQ. The CDR3 coding sequence is TGTGCCAGCAGCTTGATGGGGCGCAATCAGCCCCAGCATTTT. Translated, it gives CASSLMGRNQPQHF.